This T cell receptor (beta chain) was sequenced during a study of T cell changes during pregnancy in multiple sclerosis. Trimming took 1 base from V and 7 from J, leaving 8 bases between them. From germline, CDR1 is SGHTA and CDR2 FQGNSA. The length of the CDR3 is 13 residues. Data came from immunoSEQ multiplex PCR; TCRdb stores just in-frame clones and leaves some out. The data show 70,000 to 95,000 clones, with 94% seen just once and over 1.5% held by the top ten. This clonotype was obtained from a female donor in good health, enrolled as a control in a pregnancy study. The chain carries TRBV7-2 and TRBJ2-1, with D possibly being TRBD2 (5 bases). The specimen comprised peripheral blood, sampled after pregnancy. CDR3 region: CASSLVGRNEQFF. The CDR3, as DNA: TGTGCCAGCAGCTTAGTTGGGAGAAATGAGCAGTTCTTC.